These 5 T cell receptor beta chains originate from one sample sequenced in a study of blood T cell repertoires in COVID-19. The method was immunoSEQ multiplex PCR; TCRdb's version includes in-frame clones alone and lacks a portion of them. The sample shows a few hundred thousand clones, roughly 87% of them seen only once. Sequenced material: PBMCs or T cells enriched from blood (not recorded which). The receptors come from a woman aged 18-29 years who had recovered from COVID-19.

CDR3 loop: CASSPPSDSPLHF. CDR3 sequence (DNA): TGTGCCAGCTCACCACCGTCAGATTCACCCCTCCACTTT. The chain couples TRBV18 to TRBJ1-6, with D unresolved. CDR3 length equals 13 residues. From germline, CDR1 is KGHSH and CDR2 LQKENI. Trimming cost V 0 bases and J 8 bases, with 5 bases left between them.

The count of this clone is one. This chain uses TRBV27 with TRBJ2-3, with a weak D call TRBD1 (5 bases). Per germline, CDR1 MNHEY and CDR2 SMNVEV (reference sequence). There are 19 residues in the CDR3. V lost 3 bases, J lost 2 bases, and 24 bases lay in between. CDR3 sequence (DNA): TGTGCCAGCAGTTTCTTCGCTGTGATAACAGGCTCCCTCACAGATACGCAGTATTTT. Translating it yields CASSFFAVITGSLTDTQYF.

V gene TRBV5-1 combines with J gene TRBJ2-2; 9 bases are a match to TRBD1. The ends lost 3 bases at V and 6 bases at J; junction bases unmatched: 6. This CDR3 is built from 15 residues. Germline CDR1 SGHRS, CDR2 YFSETQ. Here the CDR3 reads CASSYNRGRPGELFF. CDR3 sequence (DNA): TGCGCCAGCAGCTATAACAGGGGGCGCCCCGGGGAGCTGTTTTTT. Filled out from reference TRBV5-1 and TRBJ2-2, the complete variable domain reads KAGVTQTPRYLIKTRGQQVTLSCSPISGHRSVSWYQQTPGQGLQFLFEYFSETQRNKGNFPGRFSGRQFSNSRSEMNVSTLELGDSALYLCASSYNRGRPGELFFGEGSRLTVL.

The chain uses TRBV2 and TRBJ1-1; TRBD1 matches 9 bases. The germline V gene has CDR1 SNHLY and CDR2 FYNNEI. The CDR3 runs 15 residues. J lost 5 bases, V lost 6 bases, and 10 bases had no gene match. The CDR3: CASSPLRTGVTEAFF. DNA of the CDR3: TGTGCCAGCAGCCCCTTGAGGACAGGGGTGACTGAAGCTTTCTTT.

Concerning this clone: This may be a read error: a much more frequent sequence differs by one nucleotide. The V call is TRBV7-3, the J call TRBJ1-1; no reliable D call. CDR1 is SGHTA, CDR2 FQGTGA, per germline. V gave up 3 bases and J gave up 1 base, with 6 bases separating them. CDR3 length equals 13 residues. The CDR3 protein is CASSLSRNTEAFF. DNA for the CDR3: TGTGCCAGCAGCTTGTCCAGGAACACTGAAGCTTTCTTT.